This entry lists 8 T cell receptor beta chains sequenced from one sample in a study of T cell responses to AZD1222 COVID-19 vaccine. The protocol was immunoSEQ multiplex PCR, while the TCRdb copy is restricted to in-frame clones and leaves out a portion. Among around 150,000 clones listed, 85% to 95% were seen once. This specimen consisted of peripheral blood, obtained on day 0 of AZD1222 vaccination. The origin of the receptors is an adult in good health.

The rearrangement links TRBV6-5 to TRBJ2-7; maybe TRBD1 (6 bases). CDR3 length equals 15 residues. Trimming removed 0 bases from V and 2 bases from J, with 11 bases in between. Germline-derived CDR1 and CDR2 are MNHEY and SVGAGI. The CDR3 protein is CASSYSRDNPYEQYF. The CDR3 bases are TGTGCCAGCAGTTACTCCAGGGACAACCCCTACGAGCAGTACTTC.

This rearrangement joins TRBV5-4 to TRBJ2-1; TRBD1 might be the D (5 bases). Per germline, CDR1 SGHNT and CDR2 YYREEE (reference sequence). This CDR3 has 13 residues. Between the trimmed V and J ends, which lost 4 bases and 5 bases, there was a span of 10 bases. This CDR3 is CASSKDTHNEQFF. CDR3 nucleotide sequence: TGTGCCAGCAGCAAGGACACCCACAATGAGCAGTTCTTC.

The rearrangement joins TRBV12-3 or TRBV12-4 to TRBJ1-1; D remains unclear. This CDR3 region has 11 residues. With 7 bases removed from V and 0 bases from J, the gap between germline ends came to 3 bases. CDR3 nucleotide sequence: TGTGCCAGCACCCTGAACACTGAAGCTTTCTTT. Protein sequence: CASTLNTEAFF.

V usage is TRBV7-9 and J usage is TRBJ2-6; TRBD1 matches at 11 bases. The germline gives CDR1 SEHNR, CDR2 FQNEAQ (reference sequence). Losses at the gene ends were 5 bases for V and 0 bases for J; bases not matched to a gene: 6. This CDR3 contains 18 residues. In nucleotides, the CDR3 is TGTGCCAGCAGCCCCTCCGGGACAGGGGGCTCTGGGGCCAACGTCCTGACTTTC. It encodes CASSPSGTGGSGANVLTF.

This sequence joins TRBV6-5 and TRBJ2-2; D unclear. Germline V gene data show CDR1 as MNHEY and CDR2 as SVGAGI. Trimming left V 8 bases short and J 3 bases short, with 13 bases between. The CDR3 length is 14 residues. The CDR3 bases are TGTGCCAGCGGAGAGGCAGCGTACACCGGGGAGCTGTTTTTT. Residues: CASGEAAYTGELFF.

V gene TRBV7-9 combines with J gene TRBJ2-3; D may be TRBD1 or TRBD2 (6 bases each). CDR3 size: 16 residues. The germline V gene has CDR1 SEHNR and CDR2 FQNEAQ (reference sequence). Trimming took 1 base from V and 1 from J, leaving 12 bases between them. CDR3 in amino acids: CASSLGGASGTDTQYF. The CDR3 DNA follows: TGTGCCAGCAGCTTAGGGGGGGCTAGCGGCACAGATACGCAGTATTTT.

As DNA, the CDR3 is TGTGCCGCCGGGACAGACAACAATCAGCCCCAGCATTTT. Translation: CAAGTDNNQPQHF. The chain recombines TRBV30 with TRBJ1-5, with 7 positions matching TRBD1. The V segment lost 8 bases and the J segment 3 bases; nucleotides outside the gene matches: 7. The CDR3 consists of 13 residues. Germline CDR1 GTSNPN, CDR2 SVGIG (reference sequence).

The gene calls are TRBV5-1 and TRBJ2-2, with TRBD2 identical over 10 bases. In germline, CDR1 is SGHRS, CDR2 YFSETQ. This CDR3 spans 19 amino acids. V gave up 4 bases and J gave up 0 bases; unmatched junction bases: 12. Here the CDR3 DNA reads TGCGCCAGCAGCCCCCCTAGTCCAGCGGGAGGGCCGAACACCGGGGAGCTGTTTTTT. Translation: CASSPPSPAGGPNTGELFF. Based on the CDR3 plus reference TRBV5-1 and TRBJ2-2, the full variable domain is KAGVTQTPRYLIKTRGQQVTLSCSPISGHRSVSWYQQTPGQGLQFLFEYFSETQRNKGNFPGRFSGRQFSNSRSEMNVSTLELGDSALYLCASSPPSPAGGPNTGELFFGEGSRLTVL.